These 30 T cell receptor beta chains were all obtained from the same sample, sequenced in a study of early T cells in non-severe SARS-CoV-2 infection (dated by TCRdb to the early 2020s). Library construction relied on 5' RACE. Sequencing instrument: NextSeq 500. The public reads were run again by TCRdb, first through fastp at Q25 and then through MiXCR, and only productive beta chains were kept. Under each unique CDR3 protein, matching rows form one entry showing the most common genes and DNA. This sample gives tens of thousands of distinct CDR3 sequences in total; about 10% of them show up just once. Jointly, the top ten make up about 8.2% of the sample. The sample consisted of whole blood, taken at baseline. Every receptor here comes from an adult who was a healthcare worker with PCR-confirmed SARS-CoV-2 infection or an uninfected control (not recorded which).

This clonotype was detected many times. The chain employs TRBV6-5 and TRBJ2-5; either TRBD1 or TRBD2 may supply D (6 bases each). In germline, CDR1 is MNHEY, CDR2 SVGAGI. CDR3 length: 15 residues. The germline V and J ends were trimmed by 0 bases and 4 bases, with 12 bases remaining between them. The CDR3 DNA reads TGTGCCAGCAGTTACTCGGGGGCTAGCGTAGAGACCCAGTACTTC. Translating it yields CASSYSGASVETQYF.

The chain links TRBV4-1 to TRBJ2-1; a weak D match, TRBD1 (5 bases). The CDR3 covers 13 residues. With 4 bases removed from V and 4 bases from J, the gap between germline ends came to 8 bases. The germline gives CDR1 MGHRA, CDR2 YSYEKL. CDR3 loop: CASSLRQYNEQFF. In DNA, the CDR3 is TGCGCCAGCAGCCTAAGACAGTACAATGAGCAGTTCTTC.

The chain combines TRBV3-1 with TRBJ2-7, with TRBD2 matching 9 bases. The ends lost 2 bases at V and 3 bases at J; junction bases unmatched: 5. CDR1 LGHDT and CDR2 YNNKEL come from the germline V gene (reference sequence). CDR3 length: 15 amino acids. The chain's CDR3 is CASSQPGLANYEQYF. DNA of the CDR3: TGTGCCAGCAGCCAACCGGGACTAGCTAACTACGAGCAGTACTTC.

This chain uses TRBV20-1 with TRBJ2-7, with TRBD2 identical over 9 bases. CDR3 length: 15 amino acids. Germline V lookup: CDR1 DFQATT, CDR2 SNEGSKA (reference sequence). V was clipped by 3 bases and J by 2 bases; unmatched bases: 8. Here the CDR3 reads CSASMSGRFTYEQYF. The CDR3 nucleotides read TGCAGTGCTAGTATGAGCGGGAGGTTCACCTACGAGCAGTACTTC.

This clonotype showed up just a few times. This chain connects TRBV5-1 to TRBJ2-2; 7 bases align to TRBD2. The CDR3 sequence is 15 residues long. CDR1 is SGHRS and CDR2 is YFSETQ in the germline V gene. V lost 2 bases to trimming and J lost 4 bases; unmatched junction nucleotides: 5. In nucleotides, the CDR3 is TGCGCCAGCAGCTTATCTAGCGGCCCCACCGGGGAGCTGTTTTTT. Its translation is CASSLSSGPTGELFF.

This clonotype has at least ten counts. The rearrangement joins TRBV18 to TRBJ2-1, with 15 nucleotides matching TRBD2. V lost 6 bases, J lost 7 bases, and 10 bases stayed unmatched. Germline V gene sequence: CDR1 KGHSH, CDR2 LQKENI. The CDR3 extends over 17 amino acids. In DNA form, the CDR3 reads TGTGCCAGCTCCCACACTCAAGGGACTAGCGGGAGGAATGAGCAGTTCTTC. Its protein product is CASSHTQGTSGRNEQFF.

V usage is TRBV6-1 and J usage is TRBJ2-1, with 7 bases aligning to TRBD2. CDR3 length: 16 amino acids. V shed 5 bases, J shed 2 bases, and the junction held 9 bases outside the gene matches. CDR1 is MNHNS and CDR2 is SASEGT in the germline V gene. CDR3 region: CASSIPLAGTYNEQFF. The CDR3 nucleotides read TGTGCCAGCAGTATACCCTTAGCGGGTACCTACAATGAGCAGTTCTTC.

This clonotype was observed a few times. This rearrangement joins TRBV7-2 to TRBJ2-2, with D tentatively TRBD1 (6 bases). Per germline, CDR1 SGHTA and CDR2 FQGNSA. The CDR3 is 16 residues long. V was clipped by 6 bases and J by 4 bases, with 18 bases between them. CDR3 sequence reads: CASSLKGGVVTGELFF. CDR3 DNA sequence: TGTGCCAGCAGTCTAAAAGGGGGTGTCGTCACCGGGGAGCTGTTTTTT.

The DNA for the CDR3 is TGTGCCAGCAGCTTATCTAGCGGGAGCAATGAGCAGTTCTTC. Amino acids: CASSLSSGSNEQFF. The chain uses TRBV7-9 and TRBJ2-1, with 10 bases fitting TRBD2. V gave up 2 bases and J gave up 6 bases; unmatched junction bases: 1. In germline, CDR1 is SEHNR, CDR2 FQNEAQ (reference sequence). The CDR3 extends over 14 amino acids.

V and J are TRBV5-6 and TRBJ2-7, with a tentative D call TRBD1 (5 bases). Between the trimmed V and J ends, which lost 4 bases and 3 bases, there was a span of 8 bases. Germline V gene data show CDR1 as SGHDT and CDR2 as YYEEEE. This CDR3 region has 12 residues. This CDR3 reads CASSRQLYEQYF. CDR3 in DNA: TGTGCCAGCAGCCGACAGCTCTACGAGCAGTACTTC.

The chain couples TRBV27 to TRBJ2-2, with D possibly TRBD2 on 5 matching bases. The CDR3 sequence is 15 residues long. CDR1 is MNHEY and CDR2 is SMNVEV in the germline V gene (reference sequence). Trimming left V 6 bases short and J 3 bases short, with 14 bases between. The CDR3 DNA follows: TGTGCCAGCAGCCTAGCCTCAATCCACACCGGGGAGCTGTTTTTT. Translated: CASSLASIHTGELFF.

This clonotype has ten or more counts. The chain has TRBV19 and TRBJ1-5, with D perhaps matching TRBD1 (5 bases). The germline V gene encodes CDR1 LNHDA and CDR2 SQIVND (reference sequence). V was trimmed by 5 bases and J by 5 bases, leaving 13 bases between them. The CDR3 is made up of 14 amino acids. The CDR3 region is CASSPQGRDQPQHF. The CDR3 DNA follows: TGTGCCAGTAGTCCTCAGGGTAGGGATCAGCCCCAGCATTTT.

The chain carries TRBV6-6 and TRBJ2-7; 11 bases are shared with TRBD1. This CDR3 spans 14 amino acids. Germline CDR1 MNHNY, CDR2 SVGAGI (reference sequence). J was trimmed by 6 bases and V by 0 bases; bases with no gene match: 1. Here the CDR3 reads CASSYSDRGREQYF. As DNA, the CDR3 is TGTGCCAGCAGTTACTCGGACAGGGGGCGCGAGCAGTACTTC.

This clonotype was counted at least ten times. The chain links TRBV9 to TRBJ2-2, with D perhaps matching TRBD1 (5 bases). The V end lost 2 bases, the J end lost 1 base, and 6 bases lay between the germline ends. Germline CDR1 is SGDLS and CDR2 is YYNGEE. This CDR3 spans 14 amino acids. CDR3 sequence reads: CASSVTGNTGELFF. DNA for the CDR3: TGTGCCAGCAGCGTCACAGGGAACACCGGGGAGCTGTTTTTT.

This clonotype was observed a few times. The chain recombines TRBV4-1 with TRBJ2-5; TRBD2 might be the D (5 bases). V lost 1 base and J 4 bases, leaving 10 bases between the germline ends. There are 14 residues in the CDR3. Germline assignment: CDR1 MGHRA and CDR2 YSYEKL. The CDR3: CASSQVGGPETQYF. CDR3 in DNA: TGCGCCAGCAGCCAAGTGGGCGGGCCAGAGACCCAGTACTTC.

The V and J genes are TRBV6-2 or TRBV6-3 and TRBJ1-1; the D is unclear. The CDR3 spans 17 residues. V lost 0 bases and J 1 base, leaving 15 bases between the germline ends. The V gene's germline CDR1 is MNHEY and CDR2 SVGEGT. Written as DNA, the CDR3 is TGTGCCAGCAGTTACTCCCTCGGGAAACGACAGAACACTGAAGCTTTCTTT. The encoded protein is CASSYSLGKRQNTEAFF.

This clonotype was seen ten or more times. V and J are TRBV21-1 and TRBJ2-3; TRBD1 was called by the table and not checked on the DNA. TRBV21-1 is annotated as a pseudogene. This CDR3 region has 21 residues. The CDR3 spells CASSKLSVVTRDIGGTDTQYF. As DNA, the CDR3 is TGTGCCAGCAGCAAGTTGTCGGTCGTAACCCGGGACATCGGCGGCACAGATACGCAGTATTTT.

This sequence joins TRBV12-3 or TRBV12-4 and TRBJ1-1; 7 bases are a match to TRBD1. CDR3 length equals 13 residues. V was clipped by 5 bases and J by 5 bases; unmatched bases: 5. CDR3 sequence reads: CASSPTGYTEAFF. The CDR3 DNA follows: TGTGCCAGCAGTCCGACAGGGTATACTGAAGCTTTCTTT.

The V call is TRBV4-2, the J call TRBJ2-3; 10 bases are a match to TRBD2. The CDR3 spans 19 residues. Germline V lookup: CDR1 LGHNA, CDR2 YNFKEQ. V dropped 4 bases and J dropped 4; count of bases not matched to a gene: 17. The CDR3 loop is CASSRATSLAGVGADTQYF. The CDR3 DNA sequence: TGTGCCAGCAGCCGGGCGACCTCTCTAGCGGGAGTGGGAGCAGATACGCAGTATTTT.

This clonotype was seen repeatedly, ten times or more. V usage is TRBV6-5 and J usage is TRBJ2-5; 9 positions agree with TRBD2. Germline V CDR1 and CDR2: MNHEY, SVGAGI. After removal of 5 bases from V and 5 bases from J, the junction contained 9 bases not matched to a gene. This CDR3 is 15 amino acids long. CDR3 region: CASSPRSGRMETQYF. For the CDR3, the DNA is TGTGCCAGCAGTCCACGAAGCGGGAGGATGGAGACCCAGTACTTC.

The chain recombines TRBV28 with TRBJ2-2; D not resolved. From germline, CDR1 is MDHEN and CDR2 SYDVKM. Trimming took off 5 bases at V and 5 bases at J, with 15 bases between the two ends. The CDR3 runs to 15 residues. The CDR3 loop reads CASSRFRPLTGELFF. The CDR3 DNA is TGTGCCAGCAGTCGTTTCAGGCCCCTGACCGGGGAGCTGTTTTTT.

This clonotype was counted only a few times. The chain employs TRBV5-1 and TRBJ1-1; 9 nucleotides agree with TRBD1. V dropped 4 bases and J dropped 5; count of bases not matched to a gene: 9. CDR1 and CDR2 from the germline V gene are SGHRS and YFSETQ. This CDR3 is built from 15 residues. CDR3 loop: CASSTNGDRVTEAFF. CDR3 nucleotide sequence: TGCGCCAGCAGCACGAACGGGGACAGGGTAACTGAAGCTTTCTTT.

The CDR3 DNA sequence: TGTGCCAGCAGTGTTAGAGGGAACACCGGGGAGCTGTTTTTT. It translates to CASSVRGNTGELFF. The chain has TRBV2 and TRBJ2-2, with D uncertain. CDR1 and CDR2 from the germline V gene are SNHLY and FYNNEI. The CDR3 contains 14 residues. V lost 4 bases to trimming and J lost 1 base, with 7 bases between them.

This clonotype was observed at least ten times. The V and J genes are TRBV29-1 and TRBJ2-1; tentatively, D is TRBD1 (5 bases). V lost 6 bases and J lost 5, with 17 bases in between. CDR3 length equals 14 residues. Germline V gene data show CDR1 as SQVTM and CDR2 as ANQGSEA. The CDR3 region has the DNA TGCAGCGTGGGTGGGCGTCCCAGGGACAATGAGCAGTTCTTC. Residues: CSVGGRPRDNEQFF.

There are a few counts of this clonotype. The chain joins TRBV10-3 to TRBJ2-7; D gene unclear. This CDR3 spans 12 amino acids. The V end lost 4 bases, the J end lost 5 bases, and 9 bases lay between the germline ends. Germline-derived CDR1 and CDR2 are ENHRY and SYGVKD. CDR3 in amino acids: CAISVRSDEQYF. CDR3 coding DNA: TGTGCCATCAGTGTAAGAAGCGACGAGCAGTACTTC.

The chain recombines TRBV25-1 with TRBJ2-2; 10 bases fit TRBD2. The CDR3 is made up of 18 amino acids. Germline-derived CDR1 and CDR2 are MGHDK and SYGVNS. J was trimmed by 2 bases and V by 4 bases; bases with no gene match: 10. In DNA form, the CDR3 reads TGTGCCAGCAGTGCCTCACAGACTAGCGGGTTTAACACCGGGGAGCTGTTTTTT. Amino acid sequence: CASSASQTSGFNTGELFF. Supplemented by reference TRBV25-1 and TRBJ2-2, the full variable domain reads EADIYQTPRYLVIGTGKKITLECSQTMGHDKMYWYQQDPGMELHLIHYSYGVNSTEKGDLSSESTVSRIRTEHFPLTLESARPSHTSQYLCASSASQTSGFNTGELFFGEGSRLTVL.

V gene TRBV12-3 or TRBV12-4 combines with J gene TRBJ1-4, with D possibly matching TRBD1 (5 bases). The length of the CDR3 is 14 residues. V was clipped by 7 bases and J by 8 bases, with 17 bases between them. This CDR3 reads CASTWGGAREKLFF. In DNA, the CDR3 is TGTGCCAGCACCTGGGGAGGGGCCAGGGAAAAACTGTTTTTT.

The chain links TRBV20-1 to TRBJ1-4, with a tentative D call TRBD1 (5 bases). The germline gives CDR1 DFQATT, CDR2 SNEGSKA (reference sequence). Trimming stripped 2 bases from V and 0 bases from J, with 7 bases between. The CDR3 totals 14 residues. The CDR3 region has the DNA TGCAGTGCTAGACGGGGGGCAACTAATGAAAAACTGTTTTTT. Translated, it gives CSARRGATNEKLFF.

This clonotype was observed many times. The V gene is TRBV12-3 or TRBV12-4, the J gene TRBJ2-4; D not certain. This CDR3 has 13 residues. V was clipped by 3 bases and J by 5 bases, with 8 bases between them. The CDR3 nucleotides are TGTGCCAGCAGTTTCGGGCAGGAAAACATTCAGTACTTC. Translation: CASSFGQENIQYF.

The chain couples TRBV7-8 to TRBJ2-2, with D unclear. Between the trimmed V and J ends, which lost 5 bases and 7 bases, there was a span of 11 bases. The CDR3 covers 13 residues. Germline V gene sequence: CDR1 SGHVS, CDR2 FQNEAQ. Written as DNA, the CDR3 is TGTGCCAGCAGCCCTAACACGGTCGGGGAGCTGTTTTTT. Protein sequence: CASSPNTVGELFF. The full variable domain, completed using reference TRBV7-8 and TRBJ2-2, is GAGVSQSPRYKVAKRGQDVALRCDPISGHVSLFWYQQALGQGPEFLTYFQNEAQLDKSGLPSDRFFAERPEGSVSTLKIQRTQQEDSAVYLCASSPNTVGELFFGEGSRLTVL.